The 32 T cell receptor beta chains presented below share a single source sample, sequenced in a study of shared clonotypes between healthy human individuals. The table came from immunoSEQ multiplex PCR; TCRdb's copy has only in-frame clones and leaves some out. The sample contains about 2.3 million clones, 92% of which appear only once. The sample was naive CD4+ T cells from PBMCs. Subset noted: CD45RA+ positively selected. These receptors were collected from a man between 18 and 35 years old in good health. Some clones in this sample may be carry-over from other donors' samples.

CDR3 in amino acids: CASSPVGRQDRYEQYF. The CDR3 bases are TGTGCCAGCTCACCGGTGGGACGGCAGGATCGCTACGAGCAGTACTTC. The rearrangement links TRBV18 to TRBJ2-7, with D tentatively TRBD1 or TRBD2 (5 bases each). Trimming cost V 3 bases and J 3 bases, with 18 bases left between them. This CDR3 is built from 16 residues. Germline V gene lookup returns CDR1 KGHSH and CDR2 LQKENI.

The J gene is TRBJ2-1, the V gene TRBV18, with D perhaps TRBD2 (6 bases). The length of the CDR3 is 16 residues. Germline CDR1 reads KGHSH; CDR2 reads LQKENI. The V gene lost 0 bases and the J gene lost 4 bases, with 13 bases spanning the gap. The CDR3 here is CASSPPSGGGYNEQFF. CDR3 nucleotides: TGTGCCAGCTCACCACCGTCCGGGGGAGGTTACAATGAGCAGTTCTTC.

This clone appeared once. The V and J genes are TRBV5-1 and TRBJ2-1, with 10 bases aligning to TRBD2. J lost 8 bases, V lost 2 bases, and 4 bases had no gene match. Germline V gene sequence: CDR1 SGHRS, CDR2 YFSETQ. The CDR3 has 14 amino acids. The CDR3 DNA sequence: TGCGCCAGCAGCTTTAGCGGGAGGACCGATGAGCAGTTCTTC. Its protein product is CASSFSGRTDEQFF.

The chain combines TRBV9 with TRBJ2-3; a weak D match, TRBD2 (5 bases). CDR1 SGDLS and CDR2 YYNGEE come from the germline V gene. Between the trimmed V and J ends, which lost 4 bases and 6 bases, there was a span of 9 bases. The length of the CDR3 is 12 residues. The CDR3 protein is CASSPGEDTQYF. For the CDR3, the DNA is TGTGCCAGCAGCCCCGGGGAGGATACGCAGTATTTT.

As DNA, the CDR3 is TGCGCCAGCAGCTTGGCGACAGGGAGGGATCAGCCCCAGCATTTT. The encoded protein is CASSLATGRDQPQHF. The chain combines TRBV5-1 with TRBJ1-5; 7 bases match TRBD1. The CDR3 is made up of 15 amino acids. Germline loops: CDR1 SGHRS, CDR2 YFSETQ. With 0 bases clipped from V and 5 bases from J, the junction kept 5 bases outside the gene matches.

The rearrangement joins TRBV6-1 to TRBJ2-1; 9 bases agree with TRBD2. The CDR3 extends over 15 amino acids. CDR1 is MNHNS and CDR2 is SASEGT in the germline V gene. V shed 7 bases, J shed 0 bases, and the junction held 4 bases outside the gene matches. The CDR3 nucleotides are TGTGCCAGCATAGCGGGGGCTACCTCCTACAATGAGCAGTTCTTC. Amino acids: CASIAGATSYNEQFF.

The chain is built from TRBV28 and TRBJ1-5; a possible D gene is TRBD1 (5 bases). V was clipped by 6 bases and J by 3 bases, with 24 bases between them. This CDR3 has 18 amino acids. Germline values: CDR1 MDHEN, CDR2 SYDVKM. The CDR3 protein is CASRLARSGAVINQPQHF. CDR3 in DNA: TGTGCCAGCAGATTGGCTCGGTCCGGGGCAGTAATCAATCAGCCCCAGCATTTT.

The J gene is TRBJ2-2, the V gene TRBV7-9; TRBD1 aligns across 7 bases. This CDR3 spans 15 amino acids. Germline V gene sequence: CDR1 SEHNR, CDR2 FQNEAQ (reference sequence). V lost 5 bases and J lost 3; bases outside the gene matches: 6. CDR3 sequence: CASSSQGVDTGELFF. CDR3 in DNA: TGTGCCAGCAGCAGTCAGGGGGTAGACACCGGGGAGCTGTTTTTT.

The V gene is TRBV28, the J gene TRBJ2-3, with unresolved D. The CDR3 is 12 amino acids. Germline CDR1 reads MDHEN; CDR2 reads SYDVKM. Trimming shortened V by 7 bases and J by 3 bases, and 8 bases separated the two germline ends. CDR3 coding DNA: TGTGCCAGCATGGAAAGGACAGATACGCAGTATTTT. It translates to CASMERTDTQYF.

This chain's CDR3 is CASSPHRGGEAFF. CDR3 DNA sequence: TGTGCCAGCAGCCCACACCGGGGGGGTGAAGCTTTCTTT. The gene calls are TRBV7-2 and TRBJ1-1, with D possibly being TRBD1 (5 bases). V was clipped by 5 bases and J by 7 bases, with 14 bases between them. Germline values: CDR1 SGHTA, CDR2 FQGNSA. The CDR3 spans 13 residues.

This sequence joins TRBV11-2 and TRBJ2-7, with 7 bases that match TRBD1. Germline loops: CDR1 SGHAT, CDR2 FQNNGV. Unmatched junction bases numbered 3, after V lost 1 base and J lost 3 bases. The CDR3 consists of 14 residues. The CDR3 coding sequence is TGTGCCAGCAGCTTAGGGACAGGCCACTACGAGCAGTACTTC. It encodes CASSLGTGHYEQYF. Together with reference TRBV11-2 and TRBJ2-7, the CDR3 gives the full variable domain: EAGVAQSPRYKIIEKRQSVAFWCNPISGHATLYWYQQILGQGPKLLIQFQNNGVVDDSQLPKDRFSAERLKGVDSTLKIQPAKLEDSAVYLCASSLGTGHYEQYFGPGTRLTVT.

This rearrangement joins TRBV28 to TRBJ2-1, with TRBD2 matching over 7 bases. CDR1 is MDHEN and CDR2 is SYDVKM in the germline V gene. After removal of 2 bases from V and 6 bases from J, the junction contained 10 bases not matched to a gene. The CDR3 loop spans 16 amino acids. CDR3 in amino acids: CASSLTLASSSNEQFF. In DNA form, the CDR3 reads TGTGCCAGCAGTTTAACACTAGCGAGTAGTTCCAATGAGCAGTTCTTC.

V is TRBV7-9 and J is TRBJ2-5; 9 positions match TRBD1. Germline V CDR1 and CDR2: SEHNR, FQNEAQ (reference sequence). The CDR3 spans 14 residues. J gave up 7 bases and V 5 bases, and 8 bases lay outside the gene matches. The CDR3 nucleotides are TGTGCCAGCAGCCCCCGGGACAGGGACGTGACCCAGTACTTC. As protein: CASSPRDRDVTQYF.

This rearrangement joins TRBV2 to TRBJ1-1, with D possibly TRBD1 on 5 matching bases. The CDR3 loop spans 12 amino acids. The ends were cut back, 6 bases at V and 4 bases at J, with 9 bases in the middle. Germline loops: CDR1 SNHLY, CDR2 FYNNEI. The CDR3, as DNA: TGTGCCAGCAGATTAGGGGTCACTGAAGCTTTCTTT. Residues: CASRLGVTEAFF.

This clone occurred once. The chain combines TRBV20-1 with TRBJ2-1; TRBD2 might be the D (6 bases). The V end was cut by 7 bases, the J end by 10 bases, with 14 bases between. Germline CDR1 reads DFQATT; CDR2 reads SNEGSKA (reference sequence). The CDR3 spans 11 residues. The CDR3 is CSGGGRGEQFF. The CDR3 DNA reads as TGCAGTGGAGGAGGCCGGGGGGAGCAGTTCTTC.

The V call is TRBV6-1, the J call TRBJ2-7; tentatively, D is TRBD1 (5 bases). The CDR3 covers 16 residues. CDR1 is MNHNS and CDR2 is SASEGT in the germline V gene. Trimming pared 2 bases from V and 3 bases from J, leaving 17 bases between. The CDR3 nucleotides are TGTGCCAGCAGTGAACTGCCCCAGGGTCGAAGCTACGAGCAGTACTTC. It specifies CASSELPQGRSYEQYF.

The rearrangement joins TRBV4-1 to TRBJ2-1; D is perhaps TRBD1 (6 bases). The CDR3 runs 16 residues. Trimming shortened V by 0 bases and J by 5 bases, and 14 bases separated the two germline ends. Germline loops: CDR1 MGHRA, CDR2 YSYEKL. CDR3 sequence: CASSQDMQGIHNEQFF. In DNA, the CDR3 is TGCGCCAGCAGCCAAGATATGCAGGGGATTCACAATGAGCAGTTCTTC.

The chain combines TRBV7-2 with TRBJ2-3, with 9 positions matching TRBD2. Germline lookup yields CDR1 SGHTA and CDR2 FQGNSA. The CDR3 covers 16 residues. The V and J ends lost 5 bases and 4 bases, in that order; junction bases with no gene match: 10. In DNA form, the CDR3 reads TGTGCCAGCAGCCCGACCGGGACTAGCCTGGCAGATACGCAGTATTTT. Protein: CASSPTGTSLADTQYF.

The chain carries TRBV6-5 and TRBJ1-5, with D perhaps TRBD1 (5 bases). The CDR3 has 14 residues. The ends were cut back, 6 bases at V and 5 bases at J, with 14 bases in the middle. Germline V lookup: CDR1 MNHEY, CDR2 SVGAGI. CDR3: CASSGDRRDQPQHF. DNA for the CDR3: TGTGCCAGCAGCGGGGACCGGCGGGATCAGCCCCAGCATTTT.

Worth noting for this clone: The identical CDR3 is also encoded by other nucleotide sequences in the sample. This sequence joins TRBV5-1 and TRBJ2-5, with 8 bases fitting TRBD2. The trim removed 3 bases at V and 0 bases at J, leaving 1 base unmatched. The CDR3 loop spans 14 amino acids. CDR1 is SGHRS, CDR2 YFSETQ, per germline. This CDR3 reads CASSSGRDQETQYF. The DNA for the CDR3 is TGCGCCAGCAGCTCCGGGAGGGACCAAGAGACCCAGTACTTC. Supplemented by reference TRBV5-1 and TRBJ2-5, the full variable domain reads KAGVTQTPRYLIKTRGQQVTLSCSPISGHRSVSWYQQTPGQGLQFLFEYFSETQRNKGNFPGRFSGRQFSNSRSEMNVSTLELGDSALYLCASSSGRDQETQYFGPGTRLLVL.

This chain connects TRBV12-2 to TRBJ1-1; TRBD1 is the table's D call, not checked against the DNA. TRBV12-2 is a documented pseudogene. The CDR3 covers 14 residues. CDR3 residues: CASRLVDSWTEAFF. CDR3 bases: TGTGCAAGTCGCTTAGTGGACAGTTGGACTGAAGCTTTCTTT.

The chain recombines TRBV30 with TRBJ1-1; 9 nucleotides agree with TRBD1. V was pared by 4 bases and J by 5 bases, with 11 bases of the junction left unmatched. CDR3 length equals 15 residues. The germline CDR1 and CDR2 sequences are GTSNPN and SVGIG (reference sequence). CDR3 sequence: CAWIKTGGYGTEAFF. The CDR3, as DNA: TGTGCCTGGATTAAGACAGGGGGATATGGGACTGAAGCTTTCTTT.

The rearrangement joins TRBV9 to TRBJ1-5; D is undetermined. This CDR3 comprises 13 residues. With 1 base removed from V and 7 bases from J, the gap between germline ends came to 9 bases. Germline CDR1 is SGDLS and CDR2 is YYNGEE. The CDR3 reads CASSVSGEQPQHF. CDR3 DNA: TGTGCCAGCAGCGTATCTGGGGAACAGCCCCAGCATTTT.

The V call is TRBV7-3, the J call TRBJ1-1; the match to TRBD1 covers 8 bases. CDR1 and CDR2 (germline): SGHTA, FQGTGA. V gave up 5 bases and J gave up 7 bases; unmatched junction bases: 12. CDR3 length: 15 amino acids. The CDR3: CASSLGTGDWGEAFF. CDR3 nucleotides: TGTGCCAGCAGCCTCGGGACAGGAGATTGGGGTGAAGCTTTCTTT.

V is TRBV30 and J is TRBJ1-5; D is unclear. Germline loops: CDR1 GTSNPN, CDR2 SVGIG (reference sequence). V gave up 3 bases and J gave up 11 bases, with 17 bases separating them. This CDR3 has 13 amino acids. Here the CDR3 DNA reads TGTGCCTGGAGGCCGGGTAGGTTGGAGGCCCAGCATTTT. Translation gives CAWRPGRLEAQHF.

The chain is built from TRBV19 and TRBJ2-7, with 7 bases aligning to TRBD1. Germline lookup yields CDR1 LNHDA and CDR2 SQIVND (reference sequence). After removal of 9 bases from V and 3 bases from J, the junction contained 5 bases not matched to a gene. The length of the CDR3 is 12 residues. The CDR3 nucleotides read TGTGCCAGCCGGGACAGCCACTACGAGCAGTACTTC. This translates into CASRDSHYEQYF.

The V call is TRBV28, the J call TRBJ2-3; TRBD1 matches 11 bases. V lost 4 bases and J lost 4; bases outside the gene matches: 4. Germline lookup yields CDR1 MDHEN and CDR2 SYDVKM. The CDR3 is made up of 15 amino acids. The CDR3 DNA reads TGTGCCAGCAGTTCTCGGACAGGGGGCGCAGATACGCAGTATTTT. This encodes CASSSRTGGADTQYF.

The CDR3 reads CASSFGLENTQYF. CDR3 in DNA: TGTGCCAGCAGTTTCGGACTAGAGAATACGCAGTATTTT. The rearrangement joins TRBV6-5 to TRBJ2-3; 7 bases are a match to TRBD2. Germline V lookup: CDR1 MNHEY, CDR2 SVGAGI. V dropped 4 bases and J dropped 7; count of bases not matched to a gene: 5. The CDR3 is 13 amino acids.

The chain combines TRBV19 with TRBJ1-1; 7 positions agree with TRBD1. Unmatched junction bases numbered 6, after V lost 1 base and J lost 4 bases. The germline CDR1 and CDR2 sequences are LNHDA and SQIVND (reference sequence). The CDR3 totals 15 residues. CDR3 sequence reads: CASSIGGPGGTEAFF. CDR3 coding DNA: TGTGCCAGTAGTATAGGAGGGCCAGGGGGCACTGAAGCTTTCTTT.

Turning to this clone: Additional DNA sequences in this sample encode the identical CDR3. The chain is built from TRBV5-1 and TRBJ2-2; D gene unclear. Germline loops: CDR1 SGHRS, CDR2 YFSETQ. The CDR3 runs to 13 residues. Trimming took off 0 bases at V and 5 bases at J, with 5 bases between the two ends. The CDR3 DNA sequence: TGCGCCAGCAGCTTGGGAGGAACCGGGGAGCTGTTTTTT. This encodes CASSLGGTGELFF.

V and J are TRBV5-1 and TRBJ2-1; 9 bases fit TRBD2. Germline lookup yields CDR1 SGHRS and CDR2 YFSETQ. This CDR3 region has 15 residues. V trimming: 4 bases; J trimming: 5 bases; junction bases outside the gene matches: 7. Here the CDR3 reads CASSAGTSPNNEQFF. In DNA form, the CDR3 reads TGCGCCAGCAGCGCTGGGACTAGCCCAAACAATGAGCAGTTCTTC.

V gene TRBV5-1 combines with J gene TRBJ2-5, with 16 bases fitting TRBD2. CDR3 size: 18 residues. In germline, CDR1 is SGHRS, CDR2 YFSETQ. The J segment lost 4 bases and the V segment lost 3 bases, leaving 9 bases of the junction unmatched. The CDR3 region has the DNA TGCGCCAGCAGCTGGGGACTAGCGGGAGGGCCTCGAAGAGAGACCCAGTACTTC. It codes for CASSWGLAGGPRRETQYF.